A single sample is the source of the 30 T cell receptor beta chains below, sequenced in a study of blood T cell repertoires in COVID-19. This table comes from immunoSEQ multiplex PCR, and its TCRdb copy is limited to in-frame clones, with some not included. Counted here are about 240,000 clones, more than 75% occurring once; the ten biggest clones make up 3% to 4%. The specimen was PBMCs or T cells enriched from blood (not recorded which). The receptor set was obtained from a woman aged 40 to 49 with acute COVID-19.

The chain carries TRBV5-1 and TRBJ2-4; D not certain. V lost 5 bases, J lost 1 base, and 7 bases lay in between. The germline CDR1 and CDR2 sequences are SGHRS and YFSETQ. There are 13 residues in the CDR3. In DNA form, the CDR3 reads TGCGCCAGCAGTGACATGGCCAAAAACATTCAGTACTTC. It yields the protein CASSDMAKNIQYF.

This clone was counted a single time. V is TRBV2 and J is TRBJ1-5, with no clear D. V was cut by 8 bases and J by 6 bases, with 14 bases left in between. The germline gives CDR1 SNHLY, CDR2 FYNNEI. The CDR3 totals 13 residues. The CDR3, as DNA: TGTGCCAGCCAGAAGGCGCCGGGTCAGCCCCAGCATTTT. Its translation: CASQKAPGQPQHF.

The J gene is TRBJ2-1, the V gene TRBV9; 8 bases agree with TRBD2. This CDR3 contains 18 residues. V was clipped by 0 bases and J by 2 bases; unmatched bases: 10. The germline V gene has CDR1 SGDLS and CDR2 YYNGEE. The CDR3 DNA is TGTGCCAGCAGCGTAGAAGATGGAGCGGGAGTTACCTACAATGAGCAGTTCTTC. Its translation: CASSVEDGAGVTYNEQFF.

The chain recombines TRBV15 with TRBJ2-7; TRBD2 aligns across 7 bases. The CDR3 spans 16 residues. The V gene's germline CDR1 is LNHNV and CDR2 YYDKDF (reference sequence). The V gene end was trimmed by 0 bases and the J gene end by 9 bases; junction bases not matched to a gene: 14. CDR3 sequence (DNA): TGTGCCACCAGCAGAGATACGGCAGGGAGGGGATTAACGCAGTACTTC. This gives the protein CATSRDTAGRGLTQYF.

The CDR3 reads CASSFPGSVFKAFF. Here the CDR3 DNA reads TGTGCCAGCAGTTTTCCAGGGTCGGTTTTTAAAGCTTTCTTT. The genes are TRBV28 and TRBJ1-1, with a tentative D call TRBD1 (5 bases). This CDR3 spans 14 amino acids. Trimming cost V 3 bases and J 9 bases, with 17 bases left between them. Germline CDR1 is MDHEN and CDR2 is SYDVKM.

V gene TRBV4-1 combines with J gene TRBJ2-3; 9 nucleotides agree with TRBD2. The CDR3 runs to 16 residues. Trimming removed 6 bases from V and 0 bases from J; junction bases left unmatched: 7. The germline V gene has CDR1 MGHRA and CDR2 YSYEKL. CDR3: CASRPTLAGSTDTQYF. In nucleotides, the CDR3 is TGCGCCAGCAGACCCACACTAGCGGGTAGCACAGATACGCAGTATTTT.

This clone showed up just a few times. The CDR3 here is CASSPGRSVGGAYNEQFF. CDR3 sequence (DNA): TGTGCCAGCAGCCCCGGACGCTCGGTGGGAGGAGCCTACAATGAGCAGTTCTTC. This sequence joins TRBV11-2 and TRBJ2-1; D perhaps matches TRBD2 (6 bases). This CDR3 has 18 amino acids. V was pared by 5 bases and J by 2 bases, with 22 bases between. CDR1 is SGHAT and CDR2 is FQNNGV in the germline V gene.

V usage is TRBV11-2 and J usage is TRBJ2-1; D is undetermined. Trimming shortened V by 0 bases and J by 7 bases, and 7 bases separated the two germline ends. This CDR3 region has 13 residues. Germline V gives CDR1 SGHAT, CDR2 FQNNGV. The CDR3, as DNA: TGTGCCAGCAGCTTAGAGGCTGTGAATGAGCAGTTCTTC. It translates to CASSLEAVNEQFF. Full variable domain (remainder filled in from reference TRBV11-2 and TRBJ2-1): EAGVAQSPRYKIIEKRQSVAFWCNPISGHATLYWYQQILGQGPKLLIQFQNNGVVDDSQLPKDRFSAERLKGVDSTLKIQPAKLEDSAVYLCASSLEAVNEQFFGPGTRLTVL.

J is TRBJ2-1 and V is TRBV7-6; TRBD2 matches at 7 bases. Germline V gene lookup returns CDR1 SGHVS and CDR2 FNYEAQ. The V segment lost 7 bases and the J segment 4 bases; nucleotides outside the gene matches: 4. CDR3 length: 13 amino acids. The CDR3 protein is CASTQAGYNEQFF. In nucleotides, the CDR3 is TGTGCCAGCACCCAAGCGGGATACAATGAGCAGTTCTTC.

This chain connects TRBV12-3 or TRBV12-4 to TRBJ1-1, with 9 bases matching TRBD1. After removal of 4 bases from V and 5 bases from J, the junction contained 2 bases not matched to a gene. The CDR3 contains 13 residues. The CDR3 is CASSSTGGTEAFF. In nucleotides, the CDR3 is TGTGCCAGCAGTTCGACAGGGGGGACTGAAGCTTTCTTT.

The V gene is TRBV2, the J gene TRBJ2-7; the D gene is possibly TRBD2 (6 bases). Per germline, CDR1 SNHLY and CDR2 FYNNEI. The V gene lost 4 bases and the J gene lost 3 bases, with 13 bases spanning the gap. CDR3 size: 14 residues. CDR3 residues: CASSGGTSLYEQYF. For the CDR3, the DNA is TGTGCCAGCAGTGGCGGTACTAGCCTCTACGAGCAGTACTTC.

The gene calls are TRBV12-3 or TRBV12-4 and TRBJ2-1; the D is unclear. V was clipped by 5 bases and J by 9 bases, with 8 bases between them. The CDR3 sequence is 11 residues long. Here the CDR3 reads CASSRQAEQFF. The CDR3, as DNA: TGTGCCAGCAGTCGTCAGGCTGAGCAGTTCTTC.

The chain couples TRBV21-1 to TRBJ1-4; the table's D call, TRBD1, was not checked against the DNA. TRBV21-1 is termed a pseudogene. The CDR3 length is 20 residues. CDR3 DNA sequence: TGTGCCAGCAGCAAAGTCGAGGGGACAGGGCATTTTTCAACTAATGAAAAACTGTTTTTT. Translating it yields CASSKVEGTGHFSTNEKLFF.

The V gene is TRBV9, the J gene TRBJ2-7; 8 nucleotides match TRBD2. The CDR3 has 15 amino acids. Germline V gives CDR1 SGDLS, CDR2 YYNGEE. The trim removed 4 bases at V and 2 bases at J, leaving 8 bases unmatched. CDR3 sequence (DNA): TGTGCCAGCAGCCTCCCCCGGGAGGGCCCCTACGAGCAGTACTTC. The encoded protein is CASSLPREGPYEQYF.

V is TRBV9 and J is TRBJ1-3; TRBD1 agrees at 8 bases. The CDR3 spans 18 residues. Germline V gene sequence: CDR1 SGDLS, CDR2 YYNGEE. With V trimmed by 0 bases and J by 0 bases, 8 bases remained unmatched. The CDR3 loop reads CASSVDDRGRLSGNTIYF. The CDR3 DNA sequence: TGTGCCAGCAGCGTAGATGACAGGGGTCGTCTCTCTGGAAACACCATATATTTT.

This chain links TRBV27 with TRBJ1-2; D unclear. CDR3 length equals 13 residues. The ends were cut back, 6 bases at V and 6 bases at J, with 14 bases in the middle. Germline V gene data show CDR1 as MNHEY and CDR2 as SMNVEV (reference sequence). The CDR3 protein is CASSELSTNGYTF. Here the CDR3 DNA reads TGTGCCAGCAGCGAGCTCAGCACTAATGGCTACACCTTC.

The genes are TRBV9 and TRBJ2-1; 7 bases are shared with TRBD2. Germline V gives CDR1 SGDLS, CDR2 YYNGEE. J was trimmed by 6 bases and V by 0 bases; bases with no gene match: 6. There are 15 residues in the CDR3. The CDR3 region is CASSVGGSHSNEQFF. CDR3 sequence (DNA): TGTGCCAGCAGCGTAGGCGGGAGCCACTCCAATGAGCAGTTCTTC.

The chain joins TRBV5-1 to TRBJ2-1; 8 nucleotides align to TRBD2. The CDR3 extends over 15 amino acids. Germline loops: CDR1 SGHRS, CDR2 YFSETQ. Losses at the gene ends were 1 base for V and 9 bases for J; bases not matched to a gene: 9. CDR3 residues: CASSLSGLAGGEQFF. CDR3 DNA sequence: TGCGCCAGCAGCTTGTCTGGACTAGCTGGGGGTGAGCAGTTCTTC.

The chain employs TRBV9 and TRBJ1-2; no definite D call. The CDR3 runs to 13 residues. The germline V gene has CDR1 SGDLS and CDR2 YYNGEE. With 0 bases removed from V and 2 bases from J, the gap between germline ends came to 5 bases. CDR3 sequence reads: CASSVGENYGYTF. CDR3 coding DNA: TGTGCCAGCAGCGTAGGGGAGAACTATGGCTACACCTTC.

This clone appeared once. The genes are TRBV15 and TRBJ2-1, with 8 nucleotides matching TRBD1. The CDR3 covers 18 residues. Germline V lookup: CDR1 LNHNV, CDR2 YYDKDF (reference sequence). With 3 bases clipped from V and 9 bases from J, the junction kept 19 bases outside the gene matches. CDR3 sequence: CATSSRVLDRVDLIEQFF. The CDR3 DNA sequence: TGTGCCACCAGCAGTAGGGTGTTGGACAGGGTTGATCTTATTGAGCAGTTCTTC. Full variable domain (remainder filled in from reference TRBV15 and TRBJ2-1): DAMVIQNPRYQVTQFGKPVTLSCSQTLNHNVMYWYQQKSSQAPKLLFHYYDKDFNNEADTPDNFQSRRPNTSFCFLDIRSPGLGDTAMYLCATSSRVLDRVDLIEQFFGPGTRLTVL.

The chain has TRBV18 and TRBJ2-1, with TRBD2 matching over 9 bases. The ends lost 3 bases at V and 0 bases at J; junction bases unmatched: 6. This CDR3 has 17 residues. Germline V lookup: CDR1 KGHSH, CDR2 LQKENI. This CDR3 reads CASSPESSGSSYNEQFF. In DNA, the CDR3 is TGTGCCAGCTCACCCGAAAGTAGCGGGAGCTCCTACAATGAGCAGTTCTTC.

With respect to this clone: This same CDR3 is encoded by further DNA sequences in the sample. The V and J genes are TRBV6-1 and TRBJ2-2, with D maybe TRBD1 (6 bases). The CDR3 is made up of 16 amino acids. V lost 4 bases and J 4 bases, leaving 16 bases between the germline ends. Germline-derived CDR1 and CDR2 are MNHNS and SASEGT. The CDR3 spells CASSVMPGHLTGELFF. For the CDR3, the DNA is TGTGCCAGCAGTGTTATGCCGGGACACCTCACCGGGGAGCTGTTTTTT.

This chain connects TRBV12-3 or TRBV12-4 to TRBJ1-6, with unresolved D. V dropped 8 bases and J dropped 1 base, with 6 bases sitting between them. CDR3 length equals 13 residues. In nucleotides, the CDR3 is TGTGCCAGCGGGAGGTCCTATAATTCACCCCTCCACTTT. Its translation: CASGRSYNSPLHF.

V gene TRBV5-4 combines with J gene TRBJ2-7; tentatively, D is TRBD2 (6 bases). The V end was cut by 0 bases, the J end by 4 bases, with 14 bases between. CDR1 is SGHNT and CDR2 is YYREEE in the germline V gene (reference sequence). CDR3 length: 15 amino acids. CDR3 sequence reads: CASSLGVAEGYEQYF. The CDR3 DNA sequence: TGTGCCAGCAGCTTGGGGGTAGCGGAGGGGTACGAGCAGTACTTC. Full variable domain (outside the CDR3, taken from reference TRBV5-4 and TRBJ2-7): ETGVTQSPTHLIKTRGQQVTLRCSSQSGHNTVSWYQQALGQGPQFIFQYYREEENGRGNFPPRFSGLQFPNYSSELNVNALELDDSALYLCASSLGVAEGYEQYFGPGTRLTVT.

The V call is TRBV30, the J call TRBJ1-1, with TRBD1 matching over 7 bases. V was pared by 0 bases and J by 10 bases, with 8 bases of the junction left unmatched. CDR3 size: 13 residues. The germline gives CDR1 GTSNPN, CDR2 SVGIG (reference sequence). CDR3 coding DNA: TGTGCCTGGAGTGTTCGGACAGGAGAAGGAGCTTTCTTT. This encodes CAWSVRTGEGAFF.

The chain carries TRBV6-1 and TRBJ1-2; no definite D call. Per the germline V gene, CDR1 is MNHNS and CDR2 is SASEGT. The CDR3 is 13 residues long. V shed 0 bases and J shed 4 bases, with 6 bases lying between them. The CDR3 coding sequence is TGTGCCAGCAGTGAAGCGCTAGGCTATGGCTACACCTTC. This sequence encodes CASSEALGYGYTF.

This clone was found once. The chain recombines TRBV3-1 (or the pseudogene TRBV3-2) with TRBJ2-7; TRBD2 might be the D (6 bases). The CDR3 has 17 amino acids. With 0 bases removed from V and 4 bases from J, the gap between germline ends came to 19 bases. Germline V gene sequence: CDR1 LGHDT, CDR2 YNNKEL (reference sequence). In DNA form, the CDR3 reads TGTGCCAGCAGCCAAGAGGGAGGACCAAGCGAGGGTTACGAGCAGTACTTC. Its translation is CASSQEGGPSEGYEQYF.

This clone was picked up a small number of times. The V and J genes are TRBV19 and TRBJ1-4; perhaps TRBD1 as D (5 bases). From germline, CDR1 is LNHDA and CDR2 SQIVND (reference sequence). The CDR3 runs to 16 residues. V lost 4 bases and J lost 7, with 19 bases in between. The CDR3 is CASSTPLGGVAEKLFF. CDR3 nucleotide sequence: TGTGCCAGTAGTACACCTTTGGGGGGGGTTGCTGAAAAACTGTTTTTT.

J is TRBJ1-5 and V is TRBV30; TRBD1 is a possible D gene (5 bases). The germline CDR1 and CDR2 sequences are GTSNPN and SVGIG (reference sequence). The V end was cut by 0 bases, the J end by 5 bases, with 5 bases between. The length of the CDR3 is 12 residues. The CDR3 region is CAWSVGDQPQHF. For the CDR3, the DNA is TGTGCCTGGAGTGTAGGGGATCAGCCCCAGCATTTT.

The V gene is TRBV6-5, the J gene TRBJ1-6; D gene unclear. The CDR3 runs 15 residues. The V and J ends lost 6 bases and 8 bases respectively, with 17 bases between them. CDR1 and CDR2 from the germline V gene are MNHEY and SVGAGI. As DNA, the CDR3 is TGTGCCAGCAGCACCCTGCCAGCGAGGGATTCACCCCTCCACTTT. Amino acids: CASSTLPARDSPLHF.